Following are 2 T cell receptor beta chains from one sample sequenced in a study of blood T cell repertoires in COVID-19. The protocol was immunoSEQ multiplex PCR, while the TCRdb copy is restricted to in-frame clones and leaves out a portion. The table includes about 120,000 clones, approximately 83% detected once. Sequences were obtained from peripheral blood. The origin of the receptors is an elderly man with acute or convalescent COVID-19.

The V call is TRBV7-2, the J call TRBJ2-3; D gene uncertain. Germline values: CDR1 SGHTA, CDR2 FQGNSA. This CDR3 has 15 amino acids. V lost 5 bases and J lost 1, with 13 bases in between. The CDR3: CASSPDFWGTDTQYF. DNA of the CDR3: TGTGCCAGCAGCCCTGACTTCTGGGGCACAGATACGCAGTATTTT.

The V and J genes are TRBV7-8 and TRBJ2-7; weak D call: TRBD1 (6 bases). The V gene's germline CDR1 is SGHVS and CDR2 FQNEAQ. V was clipped by 5 bases and J by 6 bases, with 20 bases between them. This CDR3 contains 15 residues. CDR3 region: CASSPGDRYAGEQYF. The CDR3 coding sequence is TGTGCCAGCAGCCCTGGCGACAGGTATGCCGGCGAGCAGTACTTC.